A selection of T cell receptor beta chains follows, all from one sample in a study of shared clonotypes between healthy human individuals. Generated by immunoSEQ multiplex PCR, the TCRdb table keeps only in-frame clones and is missing some. This sample has 490,000 or so clones, with 75% to 85% found just once. The sequencing input was PBMCs. These receptors all come from a woman aged 40 to 49 in good health. Some clones in this sample may be carry-over from other donors' samples. The CDR3 runs from the conserved cysteine through the conserved F or W. D genes are given only for firm matches. The listing skips clone size in some rows; elsewhere it reads once, few, many or a size class.

D gene: .
J gene: TRBJ1-1
CDR3 length: 11
clone size: .
V gene: TRBV29-1
CDR3 protein: CSVERDTEAFF
CDR3 DNA: TGCAGCGTTGAAAGGGACACTGAAGCTTTCTTT

D gene: .
J gene: TRBJ1-5
CDR3 length: 15
clone size: .
V gene: TRBV6-5
CDR3 protein: CASSYDQYSNQPQHF
CDR3 DNA: TGTGCCAGCAGTTACGACCAGTATAGCAATCAGCCCCAGCATTTT

D gene: TRBD2
J gene: TRBJ2-7
CDR3 length: 15
clone size: .
V gene: TRBV9
CDR3 protein: CASSVDSGTPYEQYF
CDR3 DNA: TGTGCCAGCAGCGTAGACAGCGGGACCCCCTACGAGCAGTACTTC

D gene: TRBD2
J gene: TRBJ2-7
CDR3 length: 14
clone size: .
V gene: TRBV4-2
CDR3 protein: CASSLRLAGGEQYF
CDR3 DNA: TGTGCCAGCAGCCTTCGACTAGCGGGAGGCGAGCAGTACTTC

D gene: .
J gene: TRBJ1-4
CDR3 length: 15
clone size: .
V gene: TRBV10-3
CDR3 protein: CAISDPGQENEKLFF
CDR3 DNA: TGTGCCATCAGTGATCCGGGACAAGAAAATGAAAAACTGTTTTTT

D gene: .
J gene: TRBJ1-1
CDR3 length: 15
clone size: .
V gene: TRBV5-6
CDR3 protein: CASSYGPGRDTEAFF
CDR3 DNA: TGTGCCAGCAGCTATGGGCCGGGCCGTGACACTGAAGCTTTCTTT

D gene: .
J gene: TRBJ2-3
CDR3 length: 12
clone size: .
V gene: TRBV7-2
CDR3 protein: CASSFTPGTQYF
CDR3 DNA: TGTGCCAGCAGCTTCACCCCCGGTACGCAGTATTTT

D gene: TRBD2
J gene: TRBJ2-3
CDR3 length: 18
clone size: once
V gene: TRBV30
CDR3 protein: CAWSLASGSSGLTDTQYF
CDR3 DNA: TGTGCCTGGAGTCTGGCTAGCGGGAGTAGCGGTCTCACAGATACGCAGTATTTT

D gene: TRBD2
J gene: TRBJ2-1
CDR3 length: 15
clone size: .
V gene: TRBV11-2
CDR3 protein: CASSSIAGVYNEQFF
CDR3 DNA: TGTGCCAGCAGCTCGATAGCGGGAGTTTACAATGAGCAGTTCTTC

D gene: .
J gene: TRBJ1-5
CDR3 length: 15
clone size: .
V gene: TRBV7-8
CDR3 protein: CASSFSVQINQPQHF
CDR3 DNA: TGTGCCAGCAGCTTCTCAGTACAGATCAATCAGCCCCAGCATTTT

D gene: TRBD1
J gene: TRBJ2-4
CDR3 length: 15
clone size: .
V gene: TRBV7-9
CDR3 protein: CASSLDRGVFDIQYF
CDR3 DNA: TGTGCCAGCAGCTTGGACAGGGGGGTTTTTGACATTCAGTACTTC

D gene: TRBD2
J gene: TRBJ2-2
CDR3 length: 18
clone size: .
V gene: TRBV11-2
CDR3 protein: CASSPGTSGRARIGELFF
CDR3 DNA: TGTGCCAGCAGCCCTGGGACTAGCGGGAGGGCCAGGATCGGGGAGCTGTTTTTT

D gene: .
J gene: TRBJ2-5
CDR3 length: 14
clone size: .
V gene: TRBV11-1
CDR3 protein: CASSPRMGRETQYF
CDR3 DNA: TGTGCCAGCAGCCCGAGGATGGGCAGGGAGACCCAGTACTTC

D gene: .
J gene: TRBJ1-4
CDR3 length: 13
clone size: once
V gene: TRBV7-2
CDR3 protein: CASSLDLREKLFF
CDR3 DNA: TGTGCCAGCAGCTTAGATTTGAGGGAAAAACTGTTTTTT

D gene: .
J gene: TRBJ2-1
CDR3 length: 15
clone size: .
V gene: TRBV18
CDR3 protein: CASSLRDGSYNEQFF
CDR3 DNA: TGTGCCAGCTCACTCCGGGACGGTTCCTACAATGAGCAGTTCTTC

D gene: .
J gene: TRBJ1-2
CDR3 length: 15
clone size: many
V gene: TRBV28
CDR3 protein: CASSLVRQDIYGYTF
CDR3 DNA: TGTGCCAGCAGTTTAGTGAGGCAGGACATTTATGGCTACACCTTC